This TCR beta chain was retrieved from a study of blood T cell repertoires in COVID-19. About the research overall: COVID-19 samples, acute and convalescent, were from the United States, Italy and Spain. The analysed material was cDNA or gDNA that came from T cells, B-cell-depleted T cells, or PBMCs.

J gave up 7 bases and V 3 bases, and 6 bases lay outside the gene matches. Looked up from germline, CDR1 is LNHDA and CDR2 is SQIVND (reference sequence). This CDR3 spans 14 amino acids. In the original workflow: Researchers report that nucleated cell counts were estimated from reference gene primer amplification. Repertoires were generated with immunoSEQ multiplex PCR, while TCRdb's copy carries only in-frame clones and drops some. D and trimming were read from the DNA, whereas the V and J calls and clone size are those reported in that table. The sample lists more than 100,000 clones, roughly 87% occurring once.

The V and J genes are TRBV19 and TRBJ1-5; 7 nucleotides match TRBD1. Sequencing was performed on peripheral blood. The TCR sequence derives from a human donor in a cohort sampled during active COVID-19. The CDR3 DNA sequence: TGTGCCAGTAGTATGACAGGGTCCGTCCAGCCCCAGCATTTT. Translated: CASSMTGSVQPQHF. The full variable domain, completed using reference TRBV19 and TRBJ1-5, is DGGITQSPKYLFRKEGQNVTLSCEQNLNHDAMYWYRQDPGQGLRLIYYSQIVNDFQKGDIAEGYSVSREKKESFPLTVTSAQKNPTAFYLCASSMTGSVQPQHFGDGTRLSIL.